Below, 26 T cell receptor beta chains from the same sample are listed, as sequenced in a study of monozygotic twins with inflammatory bowel disease. TCRdb reprocessed the 5' RACE reads and reports one entry per CDR3 protein, with no DNA. Its listing shows about 160,000 distinct CDR3 sequences. Sequencing was carried out using blood. These receptors all stem from a human donor with ulcerative colitis or Crohn's disease, or a healthy co-twin of an affected twin (not recorded which).

This sequence joins TRBV19 and TRBJ2-3. The germline V gene has CDR1 LNHDA and CDR2 SQIVND (reference sequence). The CDR3 sequence is 13 residues long. CDR3 sequence reads: CASSTTPRDTQYF. The entire variable domain, with the rest obtained from reference TRBV19 and TRBJ2-3, is as follows: DGGITQSPKYLFRKEGQNVTLSCEQNLNHDAMYWYRQDPGQGLRLIYYSQIVNDFQKGDIAEGYSVSREKKESFPLTVTSAQKNPTAFYLCASSTTPRDTQYFGPGTRLTVL.

The V call is TRBV29-1, the J call TRBJ1-1; TCRdb gives TRBD1 as the D gene, but with no DNA this cannot be confirmed. CDR1 and CDR2 from the germline V gene are SQVTM and ANQGSEA. The CDR3 length is 13 residues. The CDR3: CSAGRRLNTEAFF.

The V call is TRBV6-2 or TRBV6-3, the J call TRBJ2-7; TCRdb calls TRBD1, which cannot be checked without DNA. The CDR3 covers 14 residues. Germline assignment: CDR1 MNHEY and CDR2 SVGEGT. CDR3 residues: CASSLWTGAYEQYF.

The V and J genes are TRBV13 and TRBJ1-2; TCRdb's D call, TRBD1, is unchecked because there is no DNA. The CDR3 runs to 13 residues. Germline CDR1 and CDR2: PRHDT and FYEKMQ (reference sequence). The CDR3 region is CASISRAPYGYTF.

The chain joins TRBV5-6 to TRBJ2-7; TCRdb reports TRBD1, a call that lacks DNA to check it against. This CDR3 is 14 amino acids long. CDR1 is SGHDT and CDR2 is YYEEEE in the germline V gene. The CDR3 protein is CGSSMTGGSREQYF.

The chain has TRBV11-2 and TRBJ2-7. The CDR3 is made up of 14 amino acids. CDR1 and CDR2 (germline): SGHAT, FQNNGV. The CDR3 is CASSSDRSSYEQYF.

The chain combines TRBV9 with TRBJ2-1; there is no DNA to check the TCRdb D call of TRBD2. The CDR3 runs 16 residues. Germline CDR1 reads SGDLS; CDR2 reads YYNGEE. This CDR3 reads CASSVTGTLLNNEQFF.

The chain combines TRBV6-2 or TRBV6-3 with TRBJ2-7. CDR3 length equals 13 residues. Germline V gene sequence: CDR1 MNHEY, CDR2 SVGEGT. This chain's CDR3 is CASSRGSLHEQYF.

The V and J genes are TRBV7-2 and TRBJ1-5; TCRdb lists TRBD1, though no DNA is available to test this call. In germline, CDR1 is SGHTA, CDR2 FQGNSA. CDR3 length equals 15 residues. Here the CDR3 reads CASSLDGRSNQPQHF.

The chain combines TRBV5-1 with TRBJ2-3; lacking DNA, the TRBD1 call made by TCRdb goes unchecked. The CDR3 is 18 amino acids. Germline V gene data show CDR1 as SGHRS and CDR2 as YFSETQ. The CDR3 loop is CASSVTGGQDGSTDTQYF.

V gene TRBV12-3 or TRBV12-4 combines with J gene TRBJ1-1; TCRdb returns TRBD1, unconfirmable since there is no DNA. The CDR3 runs to 14 residues. The CDR3 region is CASIMTGGFTEAFF.

The chain has TRBV28 and TRBJ1-5. CDR1 and CDR2 from the germline V gene are MDHEN and SYDVKM. The length of the CDR3 is 13 residues. CDR3 loop: CASSSWSNQPQHF.

This chain links TRBV5-5 with TRBJ2-1; TCRdb reports TRBD2, a call that lacks DNA to check it against. Germline CDR1 SGHKS, CDR2 YYEKEE (reference sequence). The CDR3 has 14 amino acids. The CDR3 spells CASSSSSRRNEQFF.

This chain connects TRBV30 to TRBJ1-5. This CDR3 has 13 amino acids. Germline V gene sequence: CDR1 GTSNPN, CDR2 SVGIG (reference sequence). The CDR3 protein is CAWSRYSNQPQHF. The complete variable domain, with remaining parts taken from reference TRBV30 and TRBJ1-5, reads SQTIHQWPATLVQPVGSPLSLECTVEGTSNPNLYWYRQAAGRGLQLLFYSVGIGQISSEVPQNLSASRPQDRQFILSSKKLLLSDSGFYLCAWSRYSNQPQHFGDGTRLSIL.

CDR3 residues: CASSWPGGAYNEQFF. The gene calls are TRBV5-6 and TRBJ2-1; TCRdb's D gene call, TRBD2, goes unchecked for lack of DNA. The CDR3 has 15 amino acids. Germline V gene data show CDR1 as SGHDT and CDR2 as YYEEEE.

The V gene is TRBV2, the J gene TRBJ2-2; there is no DNA to check the TCRdb D call of TRBD2. CDR3 length: 15 residues. Germline CDR1 SNHLY, CDR2 FYNNEI. CDR3 residues: CASRRTSGTGGELFF.

The chain joins TRBV20-1 to TRBJ2-7. CDR1 and CDR2 from the germline V gene are DFQATT and SNEGSKA (reference sequence). There are 17 residues in the CDR3. CDR3: CSARDRMEQVVSYEQYF.

The V and J genes are TRBV5-1 and TRBJ2-2; the D call from TCRdb, TRBD1, cannot be confirmed without DNA. Germline-derived CDR1 and CDR2 are SGHRS and YFSETQ. The CDR3 is 16 residues long. The CDR3 sequence: CASSLGDRGHTGELFF.

This chain uses TRBV10-3 with TRBJ2-1. Germline CDR1 ENHRY, CDR2 SYGVKD. This CDR3 region has 15 residues. CDR3 protein: CAISGRGGTYNEQFF.

The chain combines TRBV5-6 with TRBJ2-1. The CDR3 extends over 12 amino acids. Germline V gene data show CDR1 as SGHDT and CDR2 as YYEEEE. CDR3: CASSLPHGEQFF.

V and J are TRBV21-1 and TRBJ2-1; TCRdb outputs TRBD2, but without DNA this stays unchecked. TRBV21-1 is shown as a pseudogene. The CDR3 loop spans 20 amino acids. This CDR3 is CASTPRGPPSGRTSYNEQFF.

The chain carries TRBV6-2 or TRBV6-3 and TRBJ2-4. Germline CDR1 is MNHEY and CDR2 is SVGEGT. The CDR3 covers 12 residues. The CDR3: CASSYQRNIQYF.

The V gene is TRBV5-1, the J gene TRBJ2-5. Germline V gene lookup returns CDR1 SGHRS and CDR2 YFSETQ. The CDR3 totals 12 residues. The chain's CDR3 is CASSWDRETQYF.

This chain uses TRBV7-2 with TRBJ2-1. The CDR3 is made up of 14 amino acids. CDR1 and CDR2 from the germline V gene are SGHTA and FQGNSA. CDR3 in amino acids: CASSLAWPVNEQFF.

The rearrangement joins TRBV2 to TRBJ2-1; no DNA is available, so the TRBD2 call from TCRdb remains unchecked. This CDR3 spans 20 amino acids. Germline V gene sequence: CDR1 SNHLY, CDR2 FYNNEI. The CDR3 sequence is CASSGLEGWGTSGGLREQFF.

The chain is built from TRBV28 and TRBJ2-1; TCRdb gives TRBD2 as the D gene, but with no DNA this cannot be confirmed. The CDR3 is 14 amino acids. CDR1 is MDHEN, CDR2 SYDVKM, per germline. This CDR3 reads CASLGLADYNEQFF.